Below, 2 T cell receptor beta chains from the same sample are listed, as sequenced in a study of early T cells in non-severe SARS-CoV-2 infection. MiXCR was run by TCRdb on the 5' RACE reads, yielding one entry per CDR3 protein. The table includes 20,000 to 25,000 distinct CDR3 sequences, less than 7% detected once. Sequencing input: whole blood. The source is an adult who was a healthcare worker with PCR-confirmed SARS-CoV-2 infection or an uninfected control (not recorded which).

On this clonotype itself: A much larger clone differs by one base, so this may be a read error. As DNA, the CDR3 is TGTGCCAGCGGTTTTGGGTTTTACGAGCAGTACTTC. Translation: CASGFGFYEQYF. The chain has TRBV28 and TRBJ2-7, with no clear D. Germline assignment: CDR1 MDHEN and CDR2 SYDVKM. This CDR3 spans 12 amino acids.

The chain is built from TRBV4-1 and TRBJ1-4; D is perhaps TRBD1 (6 bases). The germline V gene encodes CDR1 MGHRA and CDR2 YSYEKL. V was pared by 0 bases and J by 8 bases, with 10 bases between. CDR3 length equals 14 residues. The CDR3 nucleotides are TGCGCCAGCAGCCAAGAACAGGGACGGGAAAAACTGTTTTTT. It yields the protein CASSQEQGREKLFF.